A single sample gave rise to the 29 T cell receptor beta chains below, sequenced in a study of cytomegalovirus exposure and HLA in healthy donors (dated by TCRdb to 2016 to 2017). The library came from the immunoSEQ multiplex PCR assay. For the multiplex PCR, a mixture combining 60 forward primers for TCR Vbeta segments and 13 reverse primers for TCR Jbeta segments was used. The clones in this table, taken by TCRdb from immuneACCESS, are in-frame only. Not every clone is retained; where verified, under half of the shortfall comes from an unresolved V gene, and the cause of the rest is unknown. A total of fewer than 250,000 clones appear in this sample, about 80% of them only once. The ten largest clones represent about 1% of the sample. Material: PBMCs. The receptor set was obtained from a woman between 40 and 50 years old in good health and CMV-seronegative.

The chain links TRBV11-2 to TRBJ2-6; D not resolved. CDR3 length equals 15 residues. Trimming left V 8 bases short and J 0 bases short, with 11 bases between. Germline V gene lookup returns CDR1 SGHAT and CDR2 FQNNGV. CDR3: CASSEFLSGANVLTF. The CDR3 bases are TGTGCCAGCTCTGAGTTCCTCTCTGGGGCCAACGTCCTGACTTTC. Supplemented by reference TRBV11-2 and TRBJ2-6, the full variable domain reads EAGVAQSPRYKIIEKRQSVAFWCNPISGHATLYWYQQILGQGPKLLIQFQNNGVVDDSQLPKDRFSAERLKGVDSTLKIQPAKLEDSAVYLCASSEFLSGANVLTFGAGSRLTVL.

CDR3 in DNA: TGTGCCAGCAGCTTAGATTGGCCTAGCGGTGCCTACAATGAGCAGTTCTTC. Translated, it gives CASSLDWPSGAYNEQFF. The chain links TRBV11-3 to TRBJ2-1, with TRBD2 matching 7 bases. The germline gives CDR1 SGHNT, CDR2 YENEEA. The CDR3 covers 17 residues. The J segment lost 2 bases and the V segment lost 0 bases, leaving 7 bases of the junction unmatched. The full variable domain, completed using reference TRBV11-3 and TRBJ2-1, is EAGVVQSPRYKIIEKKQPVAFWCNPISGHNTLYWYLQNLGQGPELLIRYENEEAVDDSQLPKDRFSAERLKGVDSTLKIQPAELGDSAVYLCASSLDWPSGAYNEQFFGPGTRLTVL.

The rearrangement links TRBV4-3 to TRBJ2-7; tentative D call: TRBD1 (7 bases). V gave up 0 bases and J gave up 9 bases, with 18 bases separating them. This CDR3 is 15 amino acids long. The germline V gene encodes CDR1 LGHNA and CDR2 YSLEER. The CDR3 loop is CASSQDIAGRTGQYF. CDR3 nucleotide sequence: TGCGCCAGCAGCCAAGATATCGCGGGAAGGACAGGGCAGTACTTC.

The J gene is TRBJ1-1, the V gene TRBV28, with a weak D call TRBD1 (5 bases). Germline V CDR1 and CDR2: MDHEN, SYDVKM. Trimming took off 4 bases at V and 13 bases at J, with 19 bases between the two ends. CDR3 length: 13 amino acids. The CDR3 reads CASSSSGTVDSFF. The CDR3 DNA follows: TGTGCCAGCAGTTCCTCCGGGACTGTCGATAGTTTCTTT.

The CDR3 is CASSSGTALYGYTF. CDR3 DNA: TGTGCCAGCAGTTCTGGCACAGCACTCTATGGCTACACCTTC. The J gene is TRBJ1-2, the V gene TRBV11-3; no firm D call. Germline V gene sequence: CDR1 SGHNT, CDR2 YENEEA. This CDR3 region has 14 residues. Trimming took 6 bases from V and 4 from J, leaving 15 bases between them.

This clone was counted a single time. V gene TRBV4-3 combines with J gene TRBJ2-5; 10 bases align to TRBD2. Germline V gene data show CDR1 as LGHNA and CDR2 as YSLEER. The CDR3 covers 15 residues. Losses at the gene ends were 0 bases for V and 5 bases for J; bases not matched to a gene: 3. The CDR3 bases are TGCGCCAGCAGCCAAGATTCTAGCGGGAGCGAGACCCAGTACTTC. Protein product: CASSQDSSGSETQYF.

CDR3 sequence: CASSSLYEQYF. The CDR3 region has the DNA TGTGCCAGCAGCTCCCTCTACGAGCAGTACTTC. This sequence joins TRBV11-3 and TRBJ2-7; D unresolved. Germline assignment: CDR1 SGHNT and CDR2 YENEEA. The length of the CDR3 is 11 residues. The V end lost 4 bases, the J end lost 3 bases, and 4 bases lay between the germline ends. Full variable domain (remainder filled in from reference TRBV11-3 and TRBJ2-7): EAGVVQSPRYKIIEKKQPVAFWCNPISGHNTLYWYLQNLGQGPELLIRYENEEAVDDSQLPKDRFSAERLKGVDSTLKIQPAELGDSAVYLCASSSLYEQYFGPGTRLTVT.

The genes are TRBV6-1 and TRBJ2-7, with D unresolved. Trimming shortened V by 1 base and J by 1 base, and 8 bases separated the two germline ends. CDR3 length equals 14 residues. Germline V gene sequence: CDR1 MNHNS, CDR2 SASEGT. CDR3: CASSEVGGSYEQYV. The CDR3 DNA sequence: TGTGCCAGCAGTGAAGTCGGCGGATCCTACGAGCAGTACGTC.

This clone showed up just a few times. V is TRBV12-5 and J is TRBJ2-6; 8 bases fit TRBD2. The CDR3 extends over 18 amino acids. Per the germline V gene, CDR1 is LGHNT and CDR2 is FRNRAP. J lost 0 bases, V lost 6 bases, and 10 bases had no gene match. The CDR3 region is CASGRGGAGLSGANVLTF. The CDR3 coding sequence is TGTGCTAGTGGCCGGGGGGGCGCTGGGCTCTCTGGGGCCAACGTCCTGACTTTC. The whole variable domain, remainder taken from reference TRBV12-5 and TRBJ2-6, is DARVTQTPRHKVTEMGQEVTMRCQPILGHNTVFWYRQTMMQGLELLAYFRNRAPLDDSGMPKDRFSAEMPDATLATLKIQPSEPRDSAVYFCASGRGGAGLSGANVLTFGAGSRLTVL.

CDR3 nucleotide sequence: TGTGTCGCCGGAACGAGACAGGGCGCTAATGAAAAACTGTTTTTT. It codes for CVAGTRQGANEKLFF. The J gene is TRBJ1-4, the V gene TRBV19; 7 positions agree with TRBD1. The CDR3 contains 15 residues. The V gene's germline CDR1 is LNHDA and CDR2 SQIVND (reference sequence).

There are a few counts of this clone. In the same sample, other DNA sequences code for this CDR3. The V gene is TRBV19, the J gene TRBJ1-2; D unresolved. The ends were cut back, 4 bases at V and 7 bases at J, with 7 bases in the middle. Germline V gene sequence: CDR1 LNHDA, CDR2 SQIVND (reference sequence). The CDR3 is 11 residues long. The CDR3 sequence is CASSTPRGYTF. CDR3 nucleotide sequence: TGTGCCAGTAGTACCCCCCGTGGCTACACCTTC.

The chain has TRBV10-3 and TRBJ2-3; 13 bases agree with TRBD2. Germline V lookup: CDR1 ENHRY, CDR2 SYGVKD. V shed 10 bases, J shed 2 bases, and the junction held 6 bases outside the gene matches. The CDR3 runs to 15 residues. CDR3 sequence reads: CASRLAGGATDTQYF. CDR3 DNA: TGTGCCAGCCGACTAGCGGGAGGCGCCACAGATACGCAGTATTTT.

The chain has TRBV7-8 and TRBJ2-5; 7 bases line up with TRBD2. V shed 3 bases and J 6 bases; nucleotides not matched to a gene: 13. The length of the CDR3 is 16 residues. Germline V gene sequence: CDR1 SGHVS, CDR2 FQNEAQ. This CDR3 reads CASSFGGRESFKTQYF. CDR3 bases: TGTGCCAGCAGCTTTGGAGGGCGGGAGAGTTTTAAGACCCAGTACTTC.

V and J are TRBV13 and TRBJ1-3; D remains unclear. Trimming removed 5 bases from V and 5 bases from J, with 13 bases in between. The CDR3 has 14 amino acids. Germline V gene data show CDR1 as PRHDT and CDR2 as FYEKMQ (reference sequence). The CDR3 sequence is CASSGREPRNTIYF. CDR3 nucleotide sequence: TGTGCCAGCAGCGGCCGGGAACCCCGAAACACCATATATTTT.

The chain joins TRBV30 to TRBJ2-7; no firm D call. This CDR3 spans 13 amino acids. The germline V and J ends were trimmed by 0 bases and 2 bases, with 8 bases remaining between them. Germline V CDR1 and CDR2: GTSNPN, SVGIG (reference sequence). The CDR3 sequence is CAWSVRIAYEQYF. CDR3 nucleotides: TGTGCCTGGAGTGTGAGGATTGCCTACGAGCAGTACTTC.

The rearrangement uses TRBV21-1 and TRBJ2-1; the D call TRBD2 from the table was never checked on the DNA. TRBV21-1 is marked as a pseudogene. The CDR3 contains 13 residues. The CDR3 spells CASSKARVNEQFF. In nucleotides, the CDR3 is TGTGCCAGCAGCAAAGCCCGGGTCAATGAGCAGTTCTTC.

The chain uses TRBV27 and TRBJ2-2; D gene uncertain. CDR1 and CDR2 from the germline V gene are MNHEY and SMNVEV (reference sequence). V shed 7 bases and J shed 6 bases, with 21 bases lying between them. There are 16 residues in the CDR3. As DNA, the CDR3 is TGTGCCAGCACCGTCTCAATTGGAGCTTTCCCCGGGGAGCTGTTTTTT. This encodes CASTVSIGAFPGELFF.

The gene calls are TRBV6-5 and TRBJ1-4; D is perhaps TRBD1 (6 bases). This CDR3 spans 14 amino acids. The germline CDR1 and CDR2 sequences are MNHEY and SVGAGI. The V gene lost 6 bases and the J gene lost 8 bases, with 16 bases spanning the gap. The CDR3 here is CASSLGQRREKLFF. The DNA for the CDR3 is TGTGCCAGCAGCCTCGGACAGCGGAGAGAAAAACTGTTTTTT.

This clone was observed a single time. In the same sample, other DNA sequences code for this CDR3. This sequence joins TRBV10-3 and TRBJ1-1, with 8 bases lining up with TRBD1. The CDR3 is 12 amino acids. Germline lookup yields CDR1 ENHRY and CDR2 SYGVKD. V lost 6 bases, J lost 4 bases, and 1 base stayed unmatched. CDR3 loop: CAISTGGTEAFF. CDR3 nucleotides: TGTGCCATCAGCACAGGGGGCACTGAAGCTTTCTTT.

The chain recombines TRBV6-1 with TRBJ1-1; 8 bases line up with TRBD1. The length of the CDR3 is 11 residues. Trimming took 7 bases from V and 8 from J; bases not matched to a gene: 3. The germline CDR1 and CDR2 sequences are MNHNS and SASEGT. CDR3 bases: TGTGCCAGCATCCGGGACAGGGAAGCTTTCTTT. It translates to CASIRDREAFF.

CDR3 sequence (DNA): TGTGCCAGCAGCCAACAAACAGGGGCGTCTGAAGCTTTCTTT. Its translation: CASSQQTGASEAFF. The chain uses TRBV7-2 and TRBJ1-1, with TRBD1 identical over 7 bases. Germline values: CDR1 SGHTA, CDR2 FQGNSA. CDR3 length: 14 amino acids. V was pared by 5 bases and J by 6 bases, with 9 bases of the junction left unmatched.

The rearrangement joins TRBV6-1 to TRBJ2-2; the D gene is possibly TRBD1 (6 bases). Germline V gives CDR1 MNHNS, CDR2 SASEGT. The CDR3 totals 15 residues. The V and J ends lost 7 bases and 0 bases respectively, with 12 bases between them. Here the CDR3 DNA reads TGTGCCAGCACCCCAGGGGTCTCGAACACCGGGGAGCTGTTTTTT. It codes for CASTPGVSNTGELFF.

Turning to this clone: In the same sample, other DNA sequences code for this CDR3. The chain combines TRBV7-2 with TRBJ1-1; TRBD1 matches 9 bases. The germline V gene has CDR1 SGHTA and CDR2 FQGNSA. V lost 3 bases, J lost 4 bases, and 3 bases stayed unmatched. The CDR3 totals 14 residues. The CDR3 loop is CASSFQTGGTEAFF. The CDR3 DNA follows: TGTGCCAGCAGCTTCCAGACAGGGGGCACTGAAGCTTTCTTT.

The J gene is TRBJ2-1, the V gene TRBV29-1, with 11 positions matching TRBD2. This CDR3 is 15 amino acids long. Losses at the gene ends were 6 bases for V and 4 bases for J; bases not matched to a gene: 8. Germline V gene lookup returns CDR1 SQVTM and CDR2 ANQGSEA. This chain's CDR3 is CSVNRGTSGYNEQFF. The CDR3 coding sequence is TGCAGCGTAAACCGGGGGACTAGCGGATACAATGAGCAGTTCTTC.

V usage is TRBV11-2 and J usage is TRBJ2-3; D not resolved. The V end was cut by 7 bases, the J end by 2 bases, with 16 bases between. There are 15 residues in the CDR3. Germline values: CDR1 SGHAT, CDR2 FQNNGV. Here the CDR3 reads CASTIRHPTTDTQYF. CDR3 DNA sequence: TGTGCCAGCACGATTCGACACCCGACCACAGATACGCAGTATTTT.

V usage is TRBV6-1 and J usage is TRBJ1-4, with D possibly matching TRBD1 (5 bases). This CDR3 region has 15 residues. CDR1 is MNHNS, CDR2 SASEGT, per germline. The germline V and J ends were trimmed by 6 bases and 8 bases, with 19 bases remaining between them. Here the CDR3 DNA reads TGTGCCAGCAGCCAACTGGGACTTGGGGGAGAAAAACTGTTTTTT. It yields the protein CASSQLGLGGEKLFF.

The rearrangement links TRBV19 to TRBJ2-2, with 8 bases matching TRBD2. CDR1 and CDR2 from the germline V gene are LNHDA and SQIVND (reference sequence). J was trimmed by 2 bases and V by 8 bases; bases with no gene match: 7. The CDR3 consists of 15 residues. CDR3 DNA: TGTGCCAGTGGGGGGACTAGTGAAAACACCGGGGAGCTGTTTTTT. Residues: CASGGTSENTGELFF.

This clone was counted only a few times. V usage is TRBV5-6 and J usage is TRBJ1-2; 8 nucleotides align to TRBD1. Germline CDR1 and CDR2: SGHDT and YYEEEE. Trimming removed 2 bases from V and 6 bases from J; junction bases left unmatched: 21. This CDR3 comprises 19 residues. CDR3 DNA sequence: TGTGCCAGCAGCTTAGATGGACTGAAGTGGACAGGGATGGGGAATGGCTACACCTTC. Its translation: CASSLDGLKWTGMGNGYTF.

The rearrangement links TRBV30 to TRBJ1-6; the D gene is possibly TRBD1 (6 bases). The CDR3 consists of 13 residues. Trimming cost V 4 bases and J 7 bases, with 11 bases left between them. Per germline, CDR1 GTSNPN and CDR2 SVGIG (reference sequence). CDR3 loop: CAWTEGGNSPLHF. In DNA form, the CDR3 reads TGTGCCTGGACCGAGGGGGGGAATTCACCCCTCCACTTT.